The T cell receptor (beta chain) described here comes from a study of cytomegalovirus exposure and HLA in healthy donors. The length of the CDR3 is 15 residues. CDR1 LNHDA and CDR2 SQIVND come from the germline V gene (reference sequence). Trimming pared 3 bases from V and 5 bases from J, leaving 15 bases between. 60 Vbeta and 13 Jbeta primers were used in PCR. Some clones are missing from TCRdb's copy, which holds only in-frame ones; the method was immunoSEQ multiplex PCR. The sample contains roughly 110,000 clones, less than 85% of which appear only once. The receptor's source is a woman between 40 and 55 years old in good health and CMV-seropositive. The sequenced sample was PBMCs. This chain joins TRBV19 and TRBJ2-3; maybe TRBD2 (5 bases). The CDR3: CASSIAEGLGDTQYF. The CDR3 DNA reads TGTGCCAGTAGTATTGCGGAAGGACTGGGAGATACGCAGTATTTT.